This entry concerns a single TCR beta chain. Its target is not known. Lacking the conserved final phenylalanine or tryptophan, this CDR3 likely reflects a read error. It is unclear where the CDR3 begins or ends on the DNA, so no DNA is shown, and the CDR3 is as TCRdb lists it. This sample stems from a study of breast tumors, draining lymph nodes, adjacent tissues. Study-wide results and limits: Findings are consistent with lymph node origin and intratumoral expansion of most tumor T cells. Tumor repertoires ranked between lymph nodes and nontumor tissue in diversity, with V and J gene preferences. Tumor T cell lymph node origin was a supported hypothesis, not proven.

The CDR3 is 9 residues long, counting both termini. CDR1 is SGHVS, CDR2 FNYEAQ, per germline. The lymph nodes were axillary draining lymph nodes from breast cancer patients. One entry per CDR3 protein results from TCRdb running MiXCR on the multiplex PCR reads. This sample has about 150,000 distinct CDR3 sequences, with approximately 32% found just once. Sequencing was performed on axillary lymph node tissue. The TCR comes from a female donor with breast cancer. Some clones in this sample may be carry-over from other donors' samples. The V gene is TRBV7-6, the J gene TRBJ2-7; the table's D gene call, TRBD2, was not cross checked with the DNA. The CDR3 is CASSLEAAS.